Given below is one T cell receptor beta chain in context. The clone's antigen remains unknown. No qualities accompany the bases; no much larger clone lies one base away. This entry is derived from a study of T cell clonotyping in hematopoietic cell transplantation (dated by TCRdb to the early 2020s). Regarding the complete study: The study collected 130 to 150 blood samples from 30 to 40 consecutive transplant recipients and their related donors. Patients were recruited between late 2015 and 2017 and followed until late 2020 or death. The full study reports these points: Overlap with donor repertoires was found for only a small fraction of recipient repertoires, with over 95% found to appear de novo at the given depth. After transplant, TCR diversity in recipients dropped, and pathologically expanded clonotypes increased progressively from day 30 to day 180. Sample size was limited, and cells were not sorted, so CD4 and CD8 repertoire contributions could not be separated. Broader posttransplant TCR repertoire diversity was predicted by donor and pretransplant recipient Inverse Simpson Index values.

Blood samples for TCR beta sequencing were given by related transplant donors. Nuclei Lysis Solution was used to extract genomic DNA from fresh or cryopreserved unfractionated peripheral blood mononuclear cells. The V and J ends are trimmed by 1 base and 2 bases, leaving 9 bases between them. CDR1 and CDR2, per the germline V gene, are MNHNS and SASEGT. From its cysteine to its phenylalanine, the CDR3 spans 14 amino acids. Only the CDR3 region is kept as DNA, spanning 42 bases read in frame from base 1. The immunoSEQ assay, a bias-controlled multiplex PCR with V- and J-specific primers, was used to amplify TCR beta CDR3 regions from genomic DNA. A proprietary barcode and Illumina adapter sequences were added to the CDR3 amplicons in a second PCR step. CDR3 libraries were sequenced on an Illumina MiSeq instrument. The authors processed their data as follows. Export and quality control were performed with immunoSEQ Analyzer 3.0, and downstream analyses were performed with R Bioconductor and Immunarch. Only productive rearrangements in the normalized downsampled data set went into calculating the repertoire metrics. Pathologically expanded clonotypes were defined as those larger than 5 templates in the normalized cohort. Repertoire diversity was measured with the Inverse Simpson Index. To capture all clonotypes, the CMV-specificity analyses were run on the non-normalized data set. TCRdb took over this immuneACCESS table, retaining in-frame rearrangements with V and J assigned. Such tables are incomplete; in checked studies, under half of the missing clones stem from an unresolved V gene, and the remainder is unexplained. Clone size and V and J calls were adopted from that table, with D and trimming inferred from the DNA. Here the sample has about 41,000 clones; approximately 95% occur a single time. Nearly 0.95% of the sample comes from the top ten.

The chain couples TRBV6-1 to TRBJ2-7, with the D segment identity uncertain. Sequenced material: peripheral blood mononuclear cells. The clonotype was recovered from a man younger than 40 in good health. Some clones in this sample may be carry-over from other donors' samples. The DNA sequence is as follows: TGTGCCAGCAGTGAAGTGAGGTTTACCTACGAGCAGTACTTC. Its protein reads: CASSEVRFTYEQYF.